The source of this TCR beta chain is a study of T-cell memory formation after mild COVID-19. Background on the study: Largely donor-specific TCR clusters were found.

Only a few counts were recorded for this clonotype. TCRdb called the 5' RACE reads again in MiXCR, with one record for every CDR3 protein. The table has about 390,000 distinct CDR3 sequences, about 16% seen once. The V end was cut by 0 bases, the J end by 0 bases, with 18 bases between. The CDR3 runs 18 residues. Germline-derived CDR1 and CDR2 are LGHDT and YNNKEL (reference sequence). The receptor was isolated from a young man who had mild COVID-19 (a few samples of this study predate the infection). Cell type and time point are not known. Sequencing was done on a sample of PBMCs or a T cell subset sorted from them (not recorded which). The chain uses TRBV3-1 and TRBJ2-7; D gene ambiguous. CDR3 nucleotides: TGTGCCAGCAGCCAAGATCGCGCTCTCCTCGCCGACTCCTACGAGCAGTACTTC. Translation gives CASSQDRALLADSYEQYF.